Listed here is a single T cell receptor beta chain. As yet, its antigen is unknown. TCRdb ran MiXCR on the 5' RACE reads and lists one entry per CDR3 protein. The data contain 470,000 or so distinct CDR3 sequences, 20% to 30% of them singletons. The data originate from a study of identical twins. V was cut by 2 bases and J by 8 bases, with 9 bases left in between. This CDR3 has 12 amino acids. Study outcomes and limitations: The authors drew conclusions from cross-sectional statistical analysis rather than following the same donors. While abundant cord blood beta clonotypes carried fewer insertions, memory repertoires showed no such pattern.

These sequences were also reported in another study, on T cells expressing NK-cell markers. That work states: CD8+ T cells in more than five donors included dominant NKG2C+ clonotypes at 1.0-7.0%.

The material sequenced was CD4+ T cells sorted from blood. This chain connects TRBV12-3 or TRBV12-4 to TRBJ1-2; D gene ambiguous. The source is a young woman in good health. CDR3 protein: CASSLSALGYTF. In DNA form, the CDR3 reads TGTGCCAGCAGTTTATCGGCACTAGGCTACACCTTC.